The sequence of this T cell receptor beta chain was determined in a study of T cells in Graves' hyperthyroidism and ophthalmopathy. Study-wide background: Peripheral blood was acquired at first diagnosis, ahead of any therapy whatsoever. Notes on the study in general: Most clonotypes expanded in thyroid above 0.001 were likewise present in blood.

This CDR3 spans 12 amino acids. Germline CDR1 reads MNHNS; CDR2 reads SASEGT. The V gene end was trimmed by 9 bases and the J gene end by 2 bases; junction bases not matched to a gene: 0. Each diagnosis was grounded in clinical symptoms, serum thyroxine and TRAb, thyroid ultrasound, and orbital computed tomography. RNA transcripts served as the template for amplifying TCR beta CDR3 regions. Carried out on the TCR CDR3, a first-round RT-PCR used the HTBI primer set. TCRdb re-called the multiplex PCR reads with MiXCR, one entry per CDR3 protein. The repertoire holds approximately 400,000 distinct CDR3 sequences, with about 14% as singletons. This clonotype was found a few times. Its antigen is not known.

The sequence was collected from a man in his forties or fifties with Graves' ophthalmopathy. The sequenced sample consisted of blood. This chain uses TRBV6-1 with TRBJ2-1; 8 bases match TRBD2. The DNA for the CDR3 is TGTGCCAGTAGCGGGACCTACAATGAGCAGTTCTTC. Amino acid sequence: CASSGTYNEQFF.